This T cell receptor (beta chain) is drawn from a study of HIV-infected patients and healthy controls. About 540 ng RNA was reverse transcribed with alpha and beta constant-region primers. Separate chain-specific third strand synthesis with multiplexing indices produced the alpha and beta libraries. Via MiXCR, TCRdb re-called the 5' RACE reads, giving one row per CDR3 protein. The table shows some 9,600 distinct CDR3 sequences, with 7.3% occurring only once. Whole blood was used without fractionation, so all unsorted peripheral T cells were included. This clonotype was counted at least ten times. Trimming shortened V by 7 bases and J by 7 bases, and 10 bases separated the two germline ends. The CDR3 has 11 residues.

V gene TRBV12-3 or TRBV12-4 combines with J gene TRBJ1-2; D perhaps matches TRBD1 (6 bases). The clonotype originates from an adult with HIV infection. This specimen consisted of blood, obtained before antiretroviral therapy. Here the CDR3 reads CASNAGAGYTF. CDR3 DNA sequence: TGTGCCAGCAACGCGGGGGCTGGCTACACCTTC.